The 18 T cell receptor beta chains below come from one sample, sequenced in a study of blood T cell repertoires in COVID-19. TCRdb's copy holds only in-frame clones and misses some; the assay was immunoSEQ multiplex PCR. This table has 50,000 to 75,000 clones, around nine tenths appearing once. Input material: peripheral blood. These receptors came from a woman aged 50 to 65 with active or convalescent COVID-19.

The V call is TRBV19, the J call TRBJ2-1, with a tentative D call TRBD2 (6 bases). The CDR3 is made up of 17 amino acids. Germline assignment: CDR1 LNHDA and CDR2 SQIVND (reference sequence). V was shortened by 2 bases and J by 5 bases, with 19 bases between the two germline ends. CDR3 protein: CASSIPLGSGTNNEQFF. CDR3 DNA sequence: TGTGCCAGTAGTATACCGCTTGGTAGCGGAACTAACAATGAGCAGTTCTTC.

V usage is TRBV5-1 and J usage is TRBJ2-5, with TRBD2 as a possible D gene (6 bases). This CDR3 comprises 13 residues. The V and J ends lost 6 bases and 5 bases respectively, with 14 bases between them. CDR1 and CDR2 (germline): SGHRS, YFSETQ. CDR3 DNA sequence: TGCGCCAGCACCGGGGGTTCGGGTGAGACCCAGTACTTC. Protein sequence: CASTGGSGETQYF.

In nucleotides, the CDR3 is TGCGCCAGCCGACTAGCGGAGGTAAACACGGATACGCAGTATTTT. Its translation: CASRLAEVNTDTQYF. The genes are TRBV4-1 and TRBJ2-3; 9 bases are a match to TRBD2. The V gene end was trimmed by 8 bases and the J gene end by 6 bases; junction bases not matched to a gene: 12. Germline V gene sequence: CDR1 MGHRA, CDR2 YSYEKL. CDR3 size: 15 residues.

The chain recombines TRBV11-2 with TRBJ1-4; D unresolved. The V gene lost 4 bases and the J gene lost 0 bases, with 21 bases spanning the gap. CDR3 length: 19 amino acids. The V gene's germline CDR1 is SGHAT and CDR2 FQNNGV. The CDR3 region is CASSSLAGTLHATNEKLFF. CDR3 DNA: TGTGCCAGCAGCTCCCTAGCGGGAACCCTCCATGCAACTAATGAAAAACTGTTTTTT.

This clone showed up just once. The gene calls are TRBV9 and TRBJ2-7; 9 bases agree with TRBD2. Germline loops: CDR1 SGDLS, CDR2 YYNGEE. CDR3 size: 18 residues. With V trimmed by 2 bases and J by 2 bases, 14 bases remained unmatched. The chain's CDR3 is CASSVVPTGLAGPYEQYF. In DNA, the CDR3 is TGTGCCAGCAGCGTGGTCCCCACCGGGCTAGCGGGGCCCTACGAGCAGTACTTC.

The chain is built from TRBV14 and TRBJ2-2, with 7 bases aligning to TRBD2. Germline CDR1 is SGHDN and CDR2 is FVKESK. This CDR3 spans 15 amino acids. The V segment lost 0 bases and the J segment 7 bases; nucleotides outside the gene matches: 5. The CDR3 DNA sequence: TGTGCCAGCAGCCAAGATACTAGCGCGGGCGGGGAGCTGTTTTTT. It translates to CASSQDTSAGGELFF.

Notes on this clone: The junction differs from germline at one of its ends, possibly a read error. V and J are TRBV25-1 and TRBJ1-3; D unresolved. The CDR3 is 15 amino acids. Germline CDR1 and CDR2: MGHDK and SYGVNS. The CDR3 DNA sequence: TGTGCCAGCAGAGAATTGGGGAGCTCTGGAAACACCATATATTTT. Encoded protein: CASRELGSSGNTIYF.

The chain joins TRBV29-1 to TRBJ2-2, with 9 bases identical to TRBD1. CDR1 SQVTM and CDR2 ANQGSEA come from the germline V gene. CDR3 length: 18 amino acids. Unmatched junction bases numbered 14, after V lost 4 bases and J lost 2 bases. The DNA for the CDR3 is TGCAGCGTTGGTCTTTCCCCGGGACAGGGCACCAACACCGGGGAGCTGTTTTTT. Amino acid sequence: CSVGLSPGQGTNTGELFF.

This clone appeared a single time. The gene calls are TRBV10-3 and TRBJ2-6, with D tentatively TRBD2 (6 bases). CDR3 length: 16 amino acids. V lost 0 bases and J 3 bases, leaving 9 bases between the germline ends. Germline assignment: CDR1 ENHRY and CDR2 SYGVKD. This chain's CDR3 is CAISESEGSGANVLTF. The CDR3 nucleotides are TGTGCCATCAGTGAGTCGGAGGGAAGTGGGGCCAACGTCCTGACTTTC.

CDR3 in amino acids: CASSILAGGPYEQYF. CDR3 coding DNA: TGTGCCAGCAGCATACTAGCGGGAGGGCCCTACGAGCAGTACTTC. This rearrangement joins TRBV2 to TRBJ2-7; 13 bases fit TRBD2. The germline gives CDR1 SNHLY, CDR2 FYNNEI. Germline trimming cut 6 bases from V and 2 bases from J; bases unmatched to any gene: 4. This CDR3 contains 15 residues.

The chain joins TRBV10-3 to TRBJ2-2; a weak D match, TRBD1 (6 bases). Looked up from germline, CDR1 is ENHRY and CDR2 is SYGVKD. Trimming took 3 bases from V and 1 from J, leaving 9 bases between them. This CDR3 region has 15 residues. The CDR3 loop is CAISDPGENTGELFF. The CDR3 DNA follows: TGTGCCATCAGTGATCCAGGGGAGAACACCGGGGAGCTGTTTTTT.

This clone was recorded only once. The chain has TRBV10-2 and TRBJ2-5, with 7 nucleotides matching TRBD2. CDR3 length: 17 residues. Germline V CDR1 and CDR2: WSHSY, SAAADI. Trimming took 4 bases from V and 3 from J; bases not matched to a gene: 14. CDR3 DNA: TGCGCCAGCAGTGGAGGACCCCCTAGCGGAAAGAAAGAGACCCAGTACTTC. Translating gives CASSGGPPSGKKETQYF.

This rearrangement joins TRBV27 to TRBJ1-2; 7 nucleotides match TRBD1. With 7 bases clipped from V and 2 bases from J, the junction kept 13 bases outside the gene matches. This CDR3 is built from 16 residues. Looked up from germline, CDR1 is MNHEY and CDR2 is SMNVEV (reference sequence). The CDR3 bases are TGTGCCAGCACGACCACAGGGGCTGGTTTGAACTATGGCTACACCTTC. Translated, it gives CASTTTGAGLNYGYTF.

The sample holds one count of this clone. The gene calls are TRBV29-1 and TRBJ1-1, with D possibly being TRBD1 (5 bases). CDR3 length: 14 amino acids. Germline CDR1 and CDR2: SQVTM and ANQGSEA. V was shortened by 3 bases and J by 5 bases, with 16 bases between the two germline ends. The CDR3 loop reads CSVDRDSRGTEAFF. CDR3 in DNA: TGCAGCGTTGATAGGGATAGCCGGGGGACTGAAGCTTTCTTT.

V gene TRBV6-4 combines with J gene TRBJ1-4; D is undetermined. Trimming pared 6 bases from V and 0 bases from J, leaving 11 bases between. Germline V gene sequence: CDR1 MRHNA, CDR2 SNTAGT. This CDR3 region has 15 residues. This chain's CDR3 is CASRKMAATNEKLFF. In DNA form, the CDR3 reads TGTGCCAGCAGAAAGATGGCGGCAACTAATGAAAAACTGTTTTTT.

This chain joins TRBV4-1 and TRBJ1-1, with no clear D. Trimming cost V 6 bases and J 0 bases, with 11 bases left between them. Germline V gene data show CDR1 as MGHRA and CDR2 as YSYEKL. This CDR3 region has 14 residues. CDR3 nucleotides: TGCGCCAGCAGGGGGAGGACGGTGAACACTGAAGCTTTCTTT. Its protein is CASRGRTVNTEAFF.

The chain carries TRBV6-6 and TRBJ2-1, with TRBD2 identical over 14 bases. Germline V gene sequence: CDR1 MNHNY, CDR2 SVGAGI (reference sequence). J gave up 9 bases and V 10 bases, and 5 bases lay outside the gene matches. This CDR3 is 13 amino acids long. CDR3 amino acids: CATRGLAGGEQFF. The CDR3 DNA follows: TGTGCCACTCGCGGACTAGCGGGAGGTGAGCAGTTCTTC.

This chain connects TRBV28 to TRBJ1-2; D gene ambiguous. The V and J ends lost 3 bases and 4 bases respectively, with 15 bases between them. The CDR3 sequence is 15 residues long. Per the germline V gene, CDR1 is MDHEN and CDR2 is SYDVKM. CDR3 region: CASSLWEAKIYGYTF. CDR3 bases: TGTGCCAGCAGTTTGTGGGAGGCTAAAATCTATGGCTACACCTTC.